The 28 T cell receptor beta chains below all came from one sample that was sequenced in a study of T-cell reconstitution after alpha-beta-depleted transplantation in children. Preparation of the TCRbeta library involved a method that used unique molecular identifiers. One entry per CDR3 protein, called by TCRdb with MiXCR from the PCR reads. This table has about 370,000 distinct CDR3 sequences, roughly 20% appearing once. This sample comprised PBMCs from the stem cell graft donor, obtained from the stem cell graft. The receptors come from a human donor who donated a stem cell graft to a child with acute myeloid leukemia.

This clonotype showed up just a few times. The DNA is left out, because the CDR3 cannot be placed on it with certainty; the CDR3 is given as TCRdb lists it. The rearrangement uses TRBV24-1 and TRBJ2-7; the table gives TRBD2 as D, unverified against the DNA. Germline-derived CDR1 and CDR2 are KGHDR and SFDVKD. The CDR3 extends over 14 residues, inclusive of both ends. This CDR3 is CASYQCGSRYEQYF.

As DNA, the CDR3 is TGCAGTGCTACCAAGGGGGATCAGCCCCAGCATTTT. Amino acid sequence: CSATKGDQPQHF. The J gene is TRBJ1-5, the V gene TRBV20-1; a possible D gene is TRBD1 (6 bases). The CDR3 extends over 12 amino acids. Germline V gives CDR1 DFQATT, CDR2 SNEGSKA (reference sequence). V dropped 4 bases and J dropped 5 bases, with 9 bases sitting between them.

This clonotype was counted only a few times. The chain links TRBV5-1 to TRBJ2-1; 8 bases fit TRBD2. J lost 4 bases, V lost 4 bases, and 19 bases had no gene match. The germline V gene has CDR1 SGHRS and CDR2 YFSETQ. This CDR3 comprises 19 residues. Here the CDR3 reads CASSPNRHPGGRSYNEQFF. CDR3 sequence (DNA): TGCGCCAGCAGCCCGAATCGACATCCTGGCGGGAGGTCATACAATGAGCAGTTCTTC.

This clonotype was found many times. This sequence joins TRBV29-1 and TRBJ1-2; TRBD1 might be the D (5 bases). The V and J ends lost 3 bases and 0 bases respectively, with 11 bases between them. From germline, CDR1 is SQVTM and CDR2 ANQGSEA. The CDR3 length is 14 residues. The CDR3 region has the DNA TGCAGCGTTGAGGCAGGGCGGCCTAACTATGGCTACACCTTC. Encoded protein: CSVEAGRPNYGYTF.

This clonotype was seen many times. The rearrangement joins TRBV12-3 or TRBV12-4 to TRBJ2-3; 11 nucleotides match TRBD2. Germline trimming cut 6 bases from V and 0 bases from J; bases unmatched to any gene: 5. This CDR3 is 16 amino acids long. CDR3 sequence reads: CASSKTSGTSTDTQYF. Written as DNA, the CDR3 is TGTGCCAGCAGCAAGACTAGCGGGACAAGCACAGATACGCAGTATTTT.

This clonotype was observed at least ten times. This chain uses TRBV27 with TRBJ2-2, with 8 positions matching TRBD2. The trim removed 7 bases at V and 4 bases at J, leaving 8 bases unmatched. Germline V gene sequence: CDR1 MNHEY, CDR2 SMNVEV (reference sequence). The length of the CDR3 is 15 residues. The CDR3 DNA is TGTGCCAGCACCCCGGGGGGGGCCGGCACCGGGGAGCTGTTTTTT. Its translation: CASTPGGAGTGELFF.

V is TRBV15 and J is TRBJ1-4; D is possibly TRBD1 (6 bases). Trimming removed 7 bases from V and 11 bases from J, with 20 bases in between. This CDR3 has 14 residues. From germline, CDR1 is LNHNV and CDR2 YYDKDF (reference sequence). This CDR3 reads CATKMSTGLRKLFF. The CDR3 DNA sequence: TGTGCCACCAAAATGAGCACAGGGCTTAGGAAACTGTTTTTT.

The V and J genes are TRBV5-1 and TRBJ2-3; D gene unclear. Trimming removed 2 bases from V and 6 bases from J, with 7 bases in between. Germline CDR1 is SGHRS and CDR2 is YFSETQ. The CDR3 is 12 amino acids. DNA for the CDR3: TGCGCCAGCAGCTTTGAAAGGGATACGCAGTATTTT. As protein: CASSFERDTQYF. The complete variable domain, with remaining parts taken from reference TRBV5-1 and TRBJ2-3, reads KAGVTQTPRYLIKTRGQQVTLSCSPISGHRSVSWYQQTPGQGLQFLFEYFSETQRNKGNFPGRFSGRQFSNSRSEMNVSTLELGDSALYLCASSFERDTQYFGPGTRLTVL.

Many counts were recorded for this clonotype. Germline and junction disagree at one end, which may indicate a read error. The chain recombines TRBV6-4 with TRBJ2-7; 7 bases fit TRBD1. CDR3 size: 19 residues. From germline, CDR1 is MRHNA and CDR2 SNTAGT. CDR3 loop: CASSYSVTFPGQKTYEQYF. The CDR3 region has the DNA TGTGCCAGCAGTTACTCAGTCACATTCCCGGGACAGAAGACCTACGAGCAGTACTTC.

For this clonotype: At one end the junction does not follow the germline gene, possibly because of a read error. V gene TRBV15 combines with J gene TRBJ2-7; tentatively, D is TRBD2 (5 bases). Germline assignment: CDR1 LNHNV and CDR2 YYDKDF (reference sequence). The CDR3 is 12 residues long. The CDR3: CATSGEGYEQYF. Written as DNA, the CDR3 is TGTGCCACCAGCGGAGAGGGCTACGAGCAGTACTTC. Based on the CDR3 plus reference TRBV15 and TRBJ2-7, the full variable domain is DAMVIQNPRYQVTQFGKPVTLSCSQTLNHNVMYWYQQKSSQAPKLLFHYYDKDFNNEADTPDNFQSRRPNTSFCFLDIRSPGLGDTAMYLCATSGEGYEQYFGPGTRLTVT.

This chain links TRBV5-1 with TRBJ2-3; 9 bases map to TRBD2. The CDR3 length is 14 residues. V dropped 9 bases and J dropped 6; count of bases not matched to a gene: 11. The germline V gene encodes CDR1 SGHRS and CDR2 YFSETQ. The CDR3 DNA reads TGCGCCACCAAGGGAACTAGCGGGCCCGATACGCAGTATTTT. It yields the protein CATKGTSGPDTQYF.

The chain carries TRBV11-2 and TRBJ2-1; 12 bases are shared with TRBD2. V was pared by 0 bases and J by 6 bases, with 6 bases of the junction left unmatched. The V gene's germline CDR1 is SGHAT and CDR2 FQNNGV. This CDR3 has 17 residues. CDR3 DNA: TGTGCCAGCAGCTTAGACTCTAGCGGGGGGGGTTTCAATGAGCAGTTCTTC. Translated: CASSLDSSGGGFNEQFF.

This clonotype was picked up a small number of times. The chain links TRBV5-1 to TRBJ2-7; 7 nucleotides agree with TRBD1. J lost 5 bases, V lost 7 bases, and 12 bases had no gene match. Per germline, CDR1 SGHRS and CDR2 YFSETQ. CDR3 length: 14 amino acids. The CDR3 DNA is TGCGCCAGCCACTTCGGGGACAGCGAACACGAGCAGTACTTC. It translates to CASHFGDSEHEQYF.

A few counts support this clonotype. V and J are TRBV29-1 and TRBJ2-5; D is unclear. The CDR3 is 14 residues long. Looked up from germline, CDR1 is SQVTM and CDR2 is ANQGSEA. V was clipped by 2 bases and J by 0 bases, with 10 bases between them. The CDR3 DNA is TGCAGCGTTGAATTCGGCAGTTACCAAGAGACCCAGTACTTC. It yields the protein CSVEFGSYQETQYF.

In its sample, this clonotype was seen a few times. CDR3: CSARGRQGNTGELFF. The CDR3 nucleotides read TGCAGTGCTAGAGGTCGACAGGGAAACACCGGGGAGCTGTTTTTT. This sequence joins TRBV20-1 and TRBJ2-2, with 7 bases matching TRBD1. J gave up 2 bases and V 1 base, and 4 bases lay outside the gene matches. The CDR3 contains 15 residues. The germline V gene encodes CDR1 DFQATT and CDR2 SNEGSKA (reference sequence).

The J gene is TRBJ1-5, the V gene TRBV28; a possible D gene is TRBD1 (5 bases). Trimming pared 3 bases from V and 7 bases from J, leaving 13 bases between. This CDR3 spans 14 amino acids. Germline CDR1 reads MDHEN; CDR2 reads SYDVKM. The DNA for the CDR3 is TGTGCCAGCAGTTTCGCAGGGCGGGAACAGCCCCAGCATTTT. The encoded protein is CASSFAGREQPQHF.

In DNA, the CDR3 is TGCAGCGTTGAAGAGACATGGGGGCGCGACGAGCAGTACTTC. Its translation is CSVEETWGRDEQYF. V is TRBV29-1 and J is TRBJ2-7; a possible D gene is TRBD1 (6 bases). The CDR3 has 14 residues. Trimming shortened V by 0 bases and J by 5 bases, and 14 bases separated the two germline ends. The germline V gene encodes CDR1 SQVTM and CDR2 ANQGSEA.

In this sample, this clonotype turned up a few times. The chain couples TRBV9 to TRBJ2-7; D perhaps matches TRBD1 (6 bases). V dropped 0 bases and J dropped 1 base, with 11 bases sitting between them. From germline, CDR1 is SGDLS and CDR2 YYNGEE. The CDR3 extends over 15 amino acids. CDR3 region: CASSVAGARSYEQYF. The DNA of the CDR3 is TGTGCCAGCAGCGTAGCAGGGGCGCGGTCCTACGAGCAGTACTTC.

A few counts support this clonotype. The chain employs TRBV4-3 and TRBJ1-1; D call uncertain. This CDR3 spans 14 amino acids. Germline values: CDR1 LGHNA, CDR2 YSLEER. The V and J ends lost 0 bases and 6 bases respectively, with 11 bases between them. The CDR3 DNA follows: TGCGCCAGCAGCCAAGACGGGGAGGAGGCTGAAGCTTTCTTT. Translation gives CASSQDGEEAEAFF.

This clonotype appeared many times. The gene calls are TRBV29-1 and TRBJ2-7; D gene ambiguous. The CDR3 is 12 amino acids. The germline V and J ends were trimmed by 6 bases and 2 bases, with 11 bases remaining between them. From germline, CDR1 is SQVTM and CDR2 ANQGSEA. CDR3 amino acids: CSVSTLTYEQYF. In DNA, the CDR3 is TGCAGCGTGAGTACACTCACCTACGAGCAGTACTTC.

The chain employs TRBV28 and TRBJ2-2; tentatively, D is TRBD2 (5 bases). Trimming took 7 bases from V and 1 from J, leaving 16 bases between them. Germline V lookup: CDR1 MDHEN, CDR2 SYDVKM. CDR3 length: 16 residues. The CDR3 loop is CASTALAGQNTGELFF. As DNA, the CDR3 is TGTGCCAGCACCGCCCTAGCCGGGCAGAACACCGGGGAGCTGTTTTTT.

The chain uses TRBV5-1 and TRBJ2-1; TRBD1 is a possible D gene (7 bases). Trimming left V 7 bases short and J 12 bases short, with 11 bases between. The germline V gene has CDR1 SGHRS and CDR2 YFSETQ. This CDR3 region has 10 residues. For the CDR3, the DNA is TGCGCCAGCGGAGGGGACAGGCAGTTCTTC. Amino acids: CASGGDRQFF. The whole variable domain, remainder taken from reference TRBV5-1 and TRBJ2-1, is KAGVTQTPRYLIKTRGQQVTLSCSPISGHRSVSWYQQTPGQGLQFLFEYFSETQRNKGNFPGRFSGRQFSNSRSEMNVSTLELGDSALYLCASGGDRQFFGPGTRLTVL.

The genes are TRBV5-8 and TRBJ1-4, with D uncertain. V was clipped by 6 bases and J by 0 bases, with 12 bases between them. This CDR3 contains 15 residues. CDR1 and CDR2 (germline): SGHTS, YDEGEE. The CDR3 loop is CASNQHSATNEKLFF. The DNA for the CDR3 is TGTGCCAGCAACCAGCACAGTGCAACTAATGAAAAACTGTTTTTT.

V is TRBV12-3 or TRBV12-4 and J is TRBJ2-1; D might be TRBD1 (6 bases). The V end lost 6 bases, the J end lost 2 bases, and 14 bases lay between the germline ends. This CDR3 is built from 15 residues. The CDR3 spells CASRKRGFAYNEQFF. DNA of the CDR3: TGTGCCAGCAGGAAAAGGGGGTTCGCCTACAATGAGCAGTTCTTC.

The chain couples TRBV6-1 to TRBJ2-7; perhaps TRBD2 as D (5 bases). Trimming stripped 3 bases from V and 2 bases from J, with 8 bases between. Germline V gene lookup returns CDR1 MNHNS and CDR2 SASEGT. The CDR3 spans 13 residues. The CDR3 nucleotides read TGTGCCAGCAGTGACGCTAGCCCCTACGAGCAGTACTTC. Translation: CASSDASPYEQYF.

The sample holds a few counts of this clonotype. The chain carries TRBV6-5 and TRBJ2-3, with 10 bases lining up with TRBD2. This CDR3 contains 17 residues. CDR1 and CDR2 from the germline V gene are MNHEY and SVGAGI. The V gene end was trimmed by 0 bases and the J gene end by 0 bases; junction bases not matched to a gene: 3. The CDR3 region has the DNA TGTGCCAGCAGTTACTCGACTAGCGGGCCTAGCACAGATACGCAGTATTTT. Its translation: CASSYSTSGPSTDTQYF.

The genes are TRBV12-3 or TRBV12-4 and TRBJ1-2, with D tentatively TRBD1 (6 bases). V dropped 4 bases and J dropped 7 bases, with 16 bases sitting between them. The CDR3 length is 14 residues. The CDR3 DNA follows: TGTGCCAGCAGTTCAAGAAGGGGGGCCGGTGGCTACACCTTC. This gives the protein CASSSRRGAGGYTF.

This clonotype was observed many times. The chain recombines TRBV20-1 with TRBJ1-4; D unresolved. Germline assignment: CDR1 DFQATT and CDR2 SNEGSKA (reference sequence). The length of the CDR3 is 13 residues. Trimming stripped 6 bases from V and 5 bases from J, with 13 bases between. The DNA for the CDR3 is TGCAGTGCATCGCCAGGCGTAAATGAAAAACTGTTTTTT. The encoded protein is CSASPGVNEKLFF.